This entry is about one TCR beta chain. What it binds is unknown. This sample is part of a study of T cell repertoires in cytomegalovirus infection. Across the study: The authors relied on CMV epitopes, both recently identified HLA-C-restricted and well-studied HLA-B-restricted.

TCRdb recomputed calls from the reads with MiXCR, one row per CDR3 protein. The table has hundreds of thousands of distinct CDR3 sequences, roughly 29% seen once. Findings of the study overall: Clonotype analysis showed dominance of the ex vivo response by HLA-C-restricted CMV-specific TCR beta clonotypes.

The TCR comes from a human donor in good health (CMV status not recorded). Some clones in this sample may be carry-over from other donors' samples. Sequenced here: cultured PBMCs, sampled from culture after CMV antigen stimulation.

The chain's CDR3 is CASSDPGEGNQPQHF. DNA of the CDR3: TGTGCCAGCAGCGACCCGGGCGAGGGCAATCAGCCCCAGCATTTT. J is TRBJ1-5 and V is TRBV6-1; D ambiguous. The CDR3 sequence is 15 residues long. V was pared by 6 bases and J by 2 bases, with 14 bases between. Germline assignment: CDR1 MNHNS and CDR2 SASEGT.